This T cell receptor (beta chain) was recorded in a study of OX40 agonist ivuxolimab in advanced cancers. Germline V lookup: CDR1 MNHEY, CDR2 SMNVEV (reference sequence). V lost 6 bases, J lost 5 bases, and 8 bases stayed unmatched. The CDR3 sequence is 14 residues long. Blood got drawn at baseline, again on cycle 4 day 1, and then on cycle 7 day 1. The sample holds one count of this clone. Its antigen is undetermined. Notes on the study in general: CD8+ T cells (on average) carried more expanded clones than CD4+ T cells.

Produced via immunoSEQ multiplex PCR; TCRdb's table is partial and in-frame only. The sample has 65,000 to 95,000 clones; around 92% are singletons. The receptor was derived from an adult with an advanced solid tumor such as melanoma, head and neck, liver or kidney cancer. The material was CD4+ or CD8+ T cells sorted from blood, obtained in a trial of the OX40 agonist ivuxolimab. The J gene is TRBJ1-2, the V gene TRBV27; 8 nucleotides align to TRBD1. The CDR3 DNA follows: TGTGCCAGCAGCAGACAGGGGATCGAGTATGGCTACACCTTC. Protein sequence: CASSRQGIEYGYTF.